The sample holds many counts of the clone carrying this T cell receptor beta chain. This sample was taken from a study of Graves' ophthalmopathy and Graves' hyperthyroidism. Germline V lookup: CDR1 KGHDR, CDR2 SFDVKD. The CDR3 runs 12 residues. V was cut by 7 bases and J by 7 bases, with 13 bases left in between. Amplification of TCR beta CDR3 regions used RNA transcripts. First-round RT-PCR employed HTBI primers, with a second-round multiplex PCR after it. A single record per CDR3 protein comes from TCRdb applying MiXCR to the multiplex PCR reads. The sample shows 200,000 to 250,000 distinct CDR3 sequences, 20% to 25% of them seen only once.

V gene TRBV24-1 combines with J gene TRBJ2-7, with D possibly being TRBD2 (6 bases). Source material: peripheral blood. The sequence was collected from a woman in her forties or fifties with Graves' ophthalmopathy. The CDR3 DNA follows: TGTGCCACCAGCTGGGACTCAGGGGAGCAGTACTTC. Translated: CATSWDSGEQYF.